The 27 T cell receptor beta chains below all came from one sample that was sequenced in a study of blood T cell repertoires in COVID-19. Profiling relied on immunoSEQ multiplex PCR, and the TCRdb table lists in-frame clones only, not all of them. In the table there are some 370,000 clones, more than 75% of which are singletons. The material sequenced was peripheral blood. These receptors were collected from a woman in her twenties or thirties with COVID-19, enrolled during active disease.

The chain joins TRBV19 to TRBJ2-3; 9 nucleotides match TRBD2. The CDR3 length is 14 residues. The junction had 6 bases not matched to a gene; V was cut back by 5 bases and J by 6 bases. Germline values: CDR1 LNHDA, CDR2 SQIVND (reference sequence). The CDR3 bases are TGTGCCAGTAGTTTAGCGGGAGCGAGGGATACGCAGTATTTT. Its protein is CASSLAGARDTQYF.

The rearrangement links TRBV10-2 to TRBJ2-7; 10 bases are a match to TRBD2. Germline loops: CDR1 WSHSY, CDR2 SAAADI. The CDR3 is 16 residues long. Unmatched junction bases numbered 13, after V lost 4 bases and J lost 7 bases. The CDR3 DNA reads TGCGCCAGCAGTGTTGGGAGCGGGAGGGCAGCATTAGAGCAGTACTTC. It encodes CASSVGSGRAALEQYF.

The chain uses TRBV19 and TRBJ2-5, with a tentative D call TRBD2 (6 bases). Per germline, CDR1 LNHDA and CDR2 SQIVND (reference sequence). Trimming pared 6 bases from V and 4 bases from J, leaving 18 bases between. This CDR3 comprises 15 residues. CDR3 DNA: TGTGCCAGTAGCCCGGGACTGATACGAGGAGAGACCCAGTACTTC. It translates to CASSPGLIRGETQYF.

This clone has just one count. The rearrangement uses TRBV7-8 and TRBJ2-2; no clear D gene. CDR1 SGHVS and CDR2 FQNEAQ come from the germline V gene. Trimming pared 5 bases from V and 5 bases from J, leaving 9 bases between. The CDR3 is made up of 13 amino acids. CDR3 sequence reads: CASSRSTTGELFF. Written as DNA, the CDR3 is TGTGCCAGCAGCCGTAGCACAACCGGGGAGCTGTTTTTT.

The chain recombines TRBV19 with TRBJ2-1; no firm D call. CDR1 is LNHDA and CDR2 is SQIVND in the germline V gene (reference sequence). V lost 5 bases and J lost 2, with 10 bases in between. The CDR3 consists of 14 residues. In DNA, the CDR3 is TGTGCCAGTAGTGAGGCCACTCCCTACAATGAGCAGTTCTTC. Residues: CASSEATPYNEQFF. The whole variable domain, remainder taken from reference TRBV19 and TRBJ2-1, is DGGITQSPKYLFRKEGQNVTLSCEQNLNHDAMYWYRQDPGQGLRLIYYSQIVNDFQKGDIAEGYSVSREKKESFPLTVTSAQKNPTAFYLCASSEATPYNEQFFGPGTRLTVL.

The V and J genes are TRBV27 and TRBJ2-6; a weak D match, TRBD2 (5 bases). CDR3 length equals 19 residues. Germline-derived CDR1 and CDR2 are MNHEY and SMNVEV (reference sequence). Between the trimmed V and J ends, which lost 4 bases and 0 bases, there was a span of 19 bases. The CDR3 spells CASSSGGSSIHSGANVLTF. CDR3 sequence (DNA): TGTGCCAGCAGTTCAGGAGGCAGTTCCATCCACTCTGGGGCCAACGTCCTGACTTTC.

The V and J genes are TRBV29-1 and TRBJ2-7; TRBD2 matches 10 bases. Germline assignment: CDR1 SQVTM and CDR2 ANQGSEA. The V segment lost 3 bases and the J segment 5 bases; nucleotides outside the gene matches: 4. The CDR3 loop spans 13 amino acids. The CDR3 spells CSVEGTSVNEQYF. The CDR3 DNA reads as TGCAGCGTTGAGGGGACTAGCGTGAACGAGCAGTACTTC.

CDR3 residues: CSASLLAESPDTQYF. CDR3 nucleotide sequence: TGCAGTGCTAGTCTTCTAGCGGAAAGCCCAGATACGCAGTATTTT. The chain employs TRBV20-1 and TRBJ2-3, with TRBD2 matching over 7 bases. The V gene's germline CDR1 is DFQATT and CDR2 SNEGSKA (reference sequence). The junction had 10 bases not matched to a gene; V was cut back by 3 bases and J by 4 bases. The CDR3 totals 15 residues.

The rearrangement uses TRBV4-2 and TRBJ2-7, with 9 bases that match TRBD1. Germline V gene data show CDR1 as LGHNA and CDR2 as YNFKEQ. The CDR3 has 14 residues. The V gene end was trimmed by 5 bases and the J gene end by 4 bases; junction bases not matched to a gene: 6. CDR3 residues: CASSSQTGGYEQYF. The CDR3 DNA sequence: TGTGCCAGCAGCTCCCAGACAGGGGGGTACGAGCAGTACTTC.

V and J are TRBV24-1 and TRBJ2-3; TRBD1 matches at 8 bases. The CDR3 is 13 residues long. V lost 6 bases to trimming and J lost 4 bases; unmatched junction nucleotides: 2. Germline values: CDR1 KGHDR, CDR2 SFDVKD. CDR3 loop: CATSRRGPDTQYF. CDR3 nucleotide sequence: TGTGCCACCAGTCGCAGGGGGCCAGATACGCAGTATTTT.

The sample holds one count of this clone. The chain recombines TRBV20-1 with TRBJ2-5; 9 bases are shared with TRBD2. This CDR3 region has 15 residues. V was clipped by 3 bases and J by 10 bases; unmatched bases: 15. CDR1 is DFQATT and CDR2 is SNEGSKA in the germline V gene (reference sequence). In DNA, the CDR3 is TGCAGTGCTAGTCCTAGCGGGACCCGATGGATGAGCCAGTACTTC. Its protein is CSASPSGTRWMSQYF.

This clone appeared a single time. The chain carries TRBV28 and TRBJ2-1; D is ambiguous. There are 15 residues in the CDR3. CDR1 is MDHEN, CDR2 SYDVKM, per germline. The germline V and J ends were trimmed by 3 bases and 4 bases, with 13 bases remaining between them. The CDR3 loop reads CASSFQRRVYNEQFF. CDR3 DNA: TGTGCCAGCAGTTTCCAGCGTCGGGTGTACAATGAGCAGTTCTTC. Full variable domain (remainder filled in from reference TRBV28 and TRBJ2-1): DVKVTQSSRYLVKRTGEKVFLECVQDMDHENMFWYRQDPGLGLRLIYFSYDVKMKEKGDIPEGYSVSREKKERFSLILESASTNQTSMYLCASSFQRRVYNEQFFGPGTRLTVL.

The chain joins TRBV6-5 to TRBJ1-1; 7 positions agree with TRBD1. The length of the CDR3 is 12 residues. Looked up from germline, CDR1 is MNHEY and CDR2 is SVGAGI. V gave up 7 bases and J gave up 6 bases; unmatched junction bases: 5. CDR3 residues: CASKDRWAEAFF. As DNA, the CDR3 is TGTGCCAGCAAGGACAGGTGGGCTGAAGCTTTCTTT.

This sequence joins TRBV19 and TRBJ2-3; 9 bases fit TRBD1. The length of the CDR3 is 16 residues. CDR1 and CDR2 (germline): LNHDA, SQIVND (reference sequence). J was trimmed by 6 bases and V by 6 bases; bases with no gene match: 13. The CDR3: CASRQTGGSKLDTQYF. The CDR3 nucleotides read TGTGCCAGTAGACAGACAGGGGGAAGTAAACTGGATACGCAGTATTTT.

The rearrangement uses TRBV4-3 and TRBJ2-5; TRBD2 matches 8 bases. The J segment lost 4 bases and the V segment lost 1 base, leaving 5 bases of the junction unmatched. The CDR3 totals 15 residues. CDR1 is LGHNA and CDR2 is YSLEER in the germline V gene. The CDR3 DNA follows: TGCGCCAGCAGCCAAGGGTGGCTAGCGGGAGAGACCCAGTACTTC. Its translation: CASSQGWLAGETQYF.

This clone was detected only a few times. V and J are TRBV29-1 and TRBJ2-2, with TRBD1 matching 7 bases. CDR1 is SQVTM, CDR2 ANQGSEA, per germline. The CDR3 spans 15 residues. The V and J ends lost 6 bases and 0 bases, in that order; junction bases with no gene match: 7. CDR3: CSVTGTDANTGELFF. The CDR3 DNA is TGCAGCGTCACCGGGACAGACGCGAACACCGGGGAGCTGTTTTTT.

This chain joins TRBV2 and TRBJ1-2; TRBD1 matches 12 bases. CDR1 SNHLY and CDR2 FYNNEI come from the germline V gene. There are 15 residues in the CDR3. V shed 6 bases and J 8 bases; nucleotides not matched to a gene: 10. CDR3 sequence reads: CASRAGTGGAGGYTF. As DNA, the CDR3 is TGTGCCAGCAGAGCCGGGACAGGGGGCGCGGGGGGCTACACCTTC.

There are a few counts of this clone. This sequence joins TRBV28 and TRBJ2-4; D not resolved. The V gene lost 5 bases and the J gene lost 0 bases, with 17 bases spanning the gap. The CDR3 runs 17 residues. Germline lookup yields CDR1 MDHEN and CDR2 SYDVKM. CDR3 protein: CASSPRSRLLAKNIQYF. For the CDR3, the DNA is TGTGCCAGCAGTCCCCGATCTCGTTTACTAGCCAAAAACATTCAGTACTTC. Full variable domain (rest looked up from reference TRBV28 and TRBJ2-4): DVKVTQSSRYLVKRTGEKVFLECVQDMDHENMFWYRQDPGLGLRLIYFSYDVKMKEKGDIPEGYSVSREKKERFSLILESASTNQTSMYLCASSPRSRLLAKNIQYFGAGTRLSVL.

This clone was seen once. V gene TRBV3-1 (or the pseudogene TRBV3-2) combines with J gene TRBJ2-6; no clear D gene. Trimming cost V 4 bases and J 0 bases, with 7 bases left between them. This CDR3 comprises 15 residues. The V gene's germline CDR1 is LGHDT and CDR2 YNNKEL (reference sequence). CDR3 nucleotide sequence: TGTGCCAGCAGCCCCATGAGCTCTGGGGCCAACGTCCTGACTTTC. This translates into CASSPMSSGANVLTF.

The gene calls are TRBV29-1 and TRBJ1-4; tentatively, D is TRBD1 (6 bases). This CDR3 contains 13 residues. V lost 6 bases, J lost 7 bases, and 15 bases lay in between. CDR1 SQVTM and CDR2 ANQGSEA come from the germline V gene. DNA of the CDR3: TGCAGCGTCGAAACAGGGTTCGGTGAAAAACTGTTTTTT. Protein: CSVETGFGEKLFF.

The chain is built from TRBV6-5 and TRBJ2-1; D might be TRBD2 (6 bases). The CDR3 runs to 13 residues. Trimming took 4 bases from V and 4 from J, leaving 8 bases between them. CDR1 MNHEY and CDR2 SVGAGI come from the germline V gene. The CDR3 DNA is TGTGCCAGCAGTTCAGCGGGTTACAATGAGCAGTTCTTC. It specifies CASSSAGYNEQFF.

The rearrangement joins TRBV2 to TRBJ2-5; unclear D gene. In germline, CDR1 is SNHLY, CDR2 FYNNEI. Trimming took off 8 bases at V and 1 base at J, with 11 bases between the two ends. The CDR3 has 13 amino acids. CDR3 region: CASSTNSQETQYF. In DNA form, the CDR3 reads TGTGCCAGCTCTACTAATTCCCAAGAGACCCAGTACTTC. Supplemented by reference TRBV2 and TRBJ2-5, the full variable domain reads EPEVTQTPSHQVTQMGQEVILRCVPISNHLYFYWYRQILGQKVEFLVSFYNNEISEKSEIFDDQFSVERPDGSNFTLKIRSTKLEDSAMYFCASSTNSQETQYFGPGTRLLVL.

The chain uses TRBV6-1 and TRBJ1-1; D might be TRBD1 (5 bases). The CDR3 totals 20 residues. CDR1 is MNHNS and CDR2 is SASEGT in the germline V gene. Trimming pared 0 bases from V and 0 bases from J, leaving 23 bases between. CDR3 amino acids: CASSEARWAGRHSVNTEAFF. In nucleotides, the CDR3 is TGTGCCAGCAGTGAAGCAAGGTGGGCAGGGCGGCACTCCGTGAACACTGAAGCTTTCTTT.

CDR3 protein: CASSKAGVNNEQFF. CDR3 coding DNA: TGTGCCAGCAGTAAAGCGGGAGTAAACAATGAGCAGTTCTTC. The gene calls are TRBV6-4 and TRBJ2-1; 8 nucleotides align to TRBD2. Germline CDR1 MRHNA, CDR2 SNTAGT. This CDR3 contains 14 residues. V shed 5 bases and J 5 bases; nucleotides not matched to a gene: 5.

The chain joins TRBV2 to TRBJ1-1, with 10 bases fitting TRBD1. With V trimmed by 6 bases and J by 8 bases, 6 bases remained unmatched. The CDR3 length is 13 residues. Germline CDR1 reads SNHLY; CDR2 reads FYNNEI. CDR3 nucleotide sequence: TGTGCCAGCAGGCGACAGGGGGCTGGCGAAGCTTTCTTT. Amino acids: CASRRQGAGEAFF.

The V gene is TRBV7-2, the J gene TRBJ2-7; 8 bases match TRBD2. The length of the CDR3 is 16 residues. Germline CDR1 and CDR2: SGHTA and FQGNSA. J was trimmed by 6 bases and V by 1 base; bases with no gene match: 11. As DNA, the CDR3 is TGTGCCAGCAGCTTAGAAGTCGCAGCGGGAGCACGCGAGCAGTACTTC. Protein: CASSLEVAAGAREQYF.

Here the CDR3 reads CASSSGQQIWADTQYF. CDR3 in DNA: TGCGCCAGCAGCTCCGGACAGCAGATTTGGGCAGATACGCAGTATTTT. J is TRBJ2-3 and V is TRBV5-1; TRBD1 might be the D (6 bases). The germline CDR1 and CDR2 sequences are SGHRS and YFSETQ. With 3 bases removed from V and 4 bases from J, the gap between germline ends came to 18 bases. The CDR3 is 16 residues long.